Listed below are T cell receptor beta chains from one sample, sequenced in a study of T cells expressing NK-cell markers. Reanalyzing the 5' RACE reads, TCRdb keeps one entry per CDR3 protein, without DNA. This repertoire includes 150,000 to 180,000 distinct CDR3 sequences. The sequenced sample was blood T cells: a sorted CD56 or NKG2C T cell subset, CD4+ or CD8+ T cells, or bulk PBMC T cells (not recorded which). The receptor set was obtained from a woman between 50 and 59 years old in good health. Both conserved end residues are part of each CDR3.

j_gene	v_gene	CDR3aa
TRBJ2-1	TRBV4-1	CASSPSADTYNEQFF
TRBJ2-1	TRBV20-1	CSASWARLDEQFF
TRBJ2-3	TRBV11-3	CASSLESGDYHTDTQYF
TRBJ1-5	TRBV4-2	CASSQDPGARQPQHF
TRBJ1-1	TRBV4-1	CASSQDWEDEAFF
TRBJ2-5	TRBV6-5	CASSETGPRGETQYF
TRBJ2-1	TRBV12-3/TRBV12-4	CASSLRINPNEQFF
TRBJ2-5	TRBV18	CASSLLYPLQETQYF
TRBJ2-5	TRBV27	CASSPLGGAGSETQYF
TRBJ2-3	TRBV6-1	CASTLPKGGTDTQYF
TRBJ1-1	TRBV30	CAWSRTVNTEAFF
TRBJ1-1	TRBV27	CASSSPAWGTEAFF
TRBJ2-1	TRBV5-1	CASSFRQGNEQFF
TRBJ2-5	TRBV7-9	CASSWTGREETQYF
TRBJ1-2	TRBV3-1	CASSQDNGGELPGYTF
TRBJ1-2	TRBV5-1	CASRSSGQGDYGYTF
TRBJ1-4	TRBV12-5	CASGLAERLYRGEKLFF
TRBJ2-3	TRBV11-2	CASSFTSGSVTDTQYF
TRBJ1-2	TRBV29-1	CSVENRGNGYTF
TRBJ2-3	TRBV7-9	CASSPIRTDTQYF
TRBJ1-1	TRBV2	CASSAQTGMNTEAFF
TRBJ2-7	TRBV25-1	CASSESRNYEQYF
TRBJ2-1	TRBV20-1	CSAHLARVYNEQFF
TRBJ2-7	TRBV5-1	CASYSDKKSYEQYF
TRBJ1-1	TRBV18	CASSPSTELMRAEAFF
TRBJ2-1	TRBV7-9	CASIGTDNYNEQFF
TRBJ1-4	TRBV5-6	CASSFDDPGEKLFF
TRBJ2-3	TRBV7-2	CASSLDTAGRGSDTQYF
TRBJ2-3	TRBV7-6	CASSKTSGISDTQYF
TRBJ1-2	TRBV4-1	CASSNLGKPMTNYGYTF
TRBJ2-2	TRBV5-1	CASNNHTGGRGELFF
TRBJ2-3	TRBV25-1	CASTSGDTQYF
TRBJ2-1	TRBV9	CASSSSGAMGWNEQFF
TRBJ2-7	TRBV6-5	CASSYGPYAEQYF
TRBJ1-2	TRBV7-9	CASSLEQGENGYTF
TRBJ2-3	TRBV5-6	CASENGAGPNTQYF
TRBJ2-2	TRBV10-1	CASSELGLAGELFF
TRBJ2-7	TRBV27	CASSPPTLAGGLYEQYF
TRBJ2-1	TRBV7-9	CASSLVRDEQFF
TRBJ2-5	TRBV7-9	CASSLPREAQYF
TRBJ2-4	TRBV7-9	CASRPTGIGGDIQYF
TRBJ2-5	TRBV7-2	CASSSGLAGGPGETQYF
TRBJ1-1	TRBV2	CASSEHGQGGMNTEAFF
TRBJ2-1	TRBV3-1	CASSQEGFESLAHYNEQFF
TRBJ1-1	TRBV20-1	CSARAFQTGGTEAFF
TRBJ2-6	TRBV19	CASRPTLRRRDRTVTGANVLTF
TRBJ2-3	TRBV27	CASHGGDTQYF
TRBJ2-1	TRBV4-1	CASRAPDHPQFF
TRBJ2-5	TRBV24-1	CATSDHGGEETQYF
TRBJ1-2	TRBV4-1	CASSHTGEVGYTF
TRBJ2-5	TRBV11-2	CASSLEQAGGETQYF
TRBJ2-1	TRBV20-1	CSAPGADYSYNEQFF
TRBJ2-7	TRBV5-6	CASSLGSSGRSYEQYF
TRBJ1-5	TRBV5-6	CASSLGAAREHF
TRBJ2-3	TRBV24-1	CATSEDPADTQYF
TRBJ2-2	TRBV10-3	CAISEFTWGPTTGELFF
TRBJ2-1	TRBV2	CASSFIAGGGNEQFF
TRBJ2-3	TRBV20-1	CSARVTRGEYTQYF
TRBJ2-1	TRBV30	CAWGLGLGEQFF